The entry below gives a single TCR beta chain sequence along with its context. This clone has just one count. This clone's antigen is unknown. No qualities accompany the bases; no much larger clone lies one base away. The germline V and J ends show losses of 4 bases and 6 bases respectively, and no gene match explains 9 bases of the junction. The CDR3 sequence holds 15 residues, the cysteine and phenylalanine included. The only DNA kept is the CDR3, 45 bases in frame from the first base. The germline V gene supplies CDR1 MNHEY and CDR2 SVGAGI. TCRbeta CDR3 regions were amplified from genomic DNA by means of the immunoSEQ Assay, a bias-controlled multiplex PCR. In the original analysis: The number of nucleated cells in each sample was estimated by amplification of reference gene primers within the assay. To quantify the absolute abundance of each unique TCRbeta CDR3 rearrangement, sequence reads were collapsed and filtered. Productive Simpson clonality was computed per sample as the square root of Simpson's diversity index over productive rearrangements. The clones in this table, taken by TCRdb from immuneACCESS, are in-frame only. Not every clone is retained; where verified, under half of the shortfall comes from an unresolved V gene, and the cause of the rest is unknown. V, J and clone size were drawn from that table, and D and trimming were deduced from the DNA. Here the sample has about 260,000 clones; around nine tenths occur a single time. The ten largest clones add up to roughly 1.8% of the sample.

This sample was taken from a study of blood T cell repertoires in COVID-19 (TCRdb year 2020). Background on the whole study: Samples from collaborators originated in the United States, Italy and Spain and spanned both the acute and convalescent phases of COVID-19. The material from the prospective study consisted of cDNA or gDNA derived from T cells, B-cell-depleted T cells, or PBMCs. The dataset comprised deeply sampled blood TCRbeta repertoires from subjects exposed to, actively infected with, or recovered from COVID-19. The repertoires were released in a freely available public database intended as a resource for research on the immune response to SARS-CoV-2. The samples were drawn from two sources: the first 160 participants of the ongoing ImmuneRACE study, and 1,000 to 1,500 subjects contributed by 6 global collaborators. Sample metadata almost always included a de-identified subject ID, COVID-19 status, age in years and sex. Where available, HLA class I and class II types were obtained from metadata supplied by the sample provider rather than from assay-based typing. Beyond this particular receptor, the publication reports: The amount of clinical and demographic metadata varied by source and participant and was provided uncurated.

Each collaborating institution followed its own protocols to collect whole blood in K2EDTA tubes. For TCRbeta analysis, collaborators shipped samples as frozen whole blood, isolated PBMCs, or DNA extracted from either of those sample types. The chain is assembled from TRBV6-5 and TRBJ2-3, and 8 bases in between align with TRBD2. The clonotype originates from a man aged 25 to 45 with active or convalescent COVID-19. The sequencing sample was made of peripheral blood. The nucleotides read TGTGCCAGCAGTTCGTCCGGGGGGGCGTGGGATACGCAGTATTTT. It encodes CASSSSGGAWDTQYF.